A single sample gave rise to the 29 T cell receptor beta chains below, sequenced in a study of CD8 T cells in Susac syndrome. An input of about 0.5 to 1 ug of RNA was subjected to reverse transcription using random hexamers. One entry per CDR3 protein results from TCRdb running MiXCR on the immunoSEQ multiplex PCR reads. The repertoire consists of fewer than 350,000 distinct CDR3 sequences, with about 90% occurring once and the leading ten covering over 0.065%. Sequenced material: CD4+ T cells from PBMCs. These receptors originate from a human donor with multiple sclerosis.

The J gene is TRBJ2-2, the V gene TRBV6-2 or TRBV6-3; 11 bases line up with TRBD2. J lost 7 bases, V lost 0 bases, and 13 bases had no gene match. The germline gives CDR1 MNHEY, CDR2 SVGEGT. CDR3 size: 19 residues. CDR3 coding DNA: TGTGCCAGCAGTTACTCGATTCTAGCGGGAGGCCTCCAAGGCGGGGAGCTGTTTTTT. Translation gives CASSYSILAGGLQGGELFF.

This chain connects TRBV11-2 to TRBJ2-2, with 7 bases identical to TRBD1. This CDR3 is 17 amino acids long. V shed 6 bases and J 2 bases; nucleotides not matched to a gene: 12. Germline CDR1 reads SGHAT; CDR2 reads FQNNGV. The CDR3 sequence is CASRNTLRDRNTGELFF. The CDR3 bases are TGTGCCAGCAGGAACACACTCCGGGACAGAAACACCGGGGAGCTGTTTTTT. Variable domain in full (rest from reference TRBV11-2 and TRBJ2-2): EAGVAQSPRYKIIEKRQSVAFWCNPISGHATLYWYQQILGQGPKLLIQFQNNGVVDDSQLPKDRFSAERLKGVDSTLKIQPAKLEDSAVYLCASRNTLRDRNTGELFFGEGSRLTVL.

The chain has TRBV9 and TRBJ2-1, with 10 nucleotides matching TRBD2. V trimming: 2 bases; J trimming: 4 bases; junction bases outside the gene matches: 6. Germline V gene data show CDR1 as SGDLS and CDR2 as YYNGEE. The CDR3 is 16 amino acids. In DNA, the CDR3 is TGTGCCAGCAGCGTCCAATCACTAGCGGGATACAATGAGCAGTTCTTC. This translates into CASSVQSLAGYNEQFF.

CDR3 residues: CASSQTPSSGSIGELFF. The CDR3 nucleotides read TGCGCCAGCAGCCAAACCCCCTCTAGCGGGAGTATCGGGGAGCTGTTTTTT. V and J are TRBV4-3 and TRBJ2-2; TRBD2 matches at 10 bases. CDR3 length: 17 residues. CDR1 and CDR2 from the germline V gene are LGHNA and YSLEER. Trimming removed 2 bases from V and 7 bases from J; junction bases left unmatched: 10.

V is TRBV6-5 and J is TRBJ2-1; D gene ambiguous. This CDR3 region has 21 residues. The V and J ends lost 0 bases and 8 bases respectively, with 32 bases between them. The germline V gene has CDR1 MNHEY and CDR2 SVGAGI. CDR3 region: CASSYSKSAHGPPRSVDEQFF. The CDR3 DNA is TGTGCCAGCAGTTACTCGAAATCGGCCCACGGTCCGCCACGATCGGTCGATGAGCAGTTCTTC.

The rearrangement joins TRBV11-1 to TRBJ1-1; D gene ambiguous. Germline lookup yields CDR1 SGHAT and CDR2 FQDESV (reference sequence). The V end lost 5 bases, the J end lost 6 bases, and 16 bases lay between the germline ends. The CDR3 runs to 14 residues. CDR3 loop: CASSHFGEVAEAFF. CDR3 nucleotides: TGTGCCAGCAGCCACTTTGGCGAGGTCGCTGAAGCTTTCTTT. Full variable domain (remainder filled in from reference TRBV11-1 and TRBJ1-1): EAEVAQSPRYKITEKSQAVAFWCDPISGHATLYWYRQILGQGPELLVQFQDESVVDDSQLPKDRFSAERLKGVDSTLKIQPAELGDSAMYLCASSHFGEVAEAFFGQGTRLTVV.

CDR3 residues: CASSQGPQGKIYNEQFF. The CDR3, as DNA: TGTGCCAGCAGCCAAGGCCCTCAGGGGAAAATCTACAATGAGCAGTTCTTC. The gene calls are TRBV4-2 and TRBJ2-1, with D perhaps matching TRBD1 (6 bases). The V gene lost 1 base and the J gene lost 3 bases, with 16 bases spanning the gap. CDR3 length: 17 residues. Looked up from germline, CDR1 is LGHNA and CDR2 is YNFKEQ.

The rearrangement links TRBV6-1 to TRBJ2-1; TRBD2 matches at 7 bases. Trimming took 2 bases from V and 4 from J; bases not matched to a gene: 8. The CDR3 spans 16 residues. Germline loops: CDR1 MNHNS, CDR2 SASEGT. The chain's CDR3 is CASSEPGGVGYNEQFF. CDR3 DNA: TGTGCCAGCAGTGAACCTGGGGGGGTGGGTTACAATGAGCAGTTCTTC.

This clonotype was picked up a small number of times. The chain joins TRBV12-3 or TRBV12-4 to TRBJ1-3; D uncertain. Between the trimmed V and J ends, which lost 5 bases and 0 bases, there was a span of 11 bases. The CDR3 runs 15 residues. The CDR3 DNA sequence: TGTGCCAGCAGTCTAGGACGGGTCTCTGGAAACACCATATATTTT. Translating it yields CASSLGRVSGNTIYF.

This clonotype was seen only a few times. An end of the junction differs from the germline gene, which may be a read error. CDR3 in DNA: TGTGCCAGCAGCCCGAATGGTCCCTACGGGCAGTACTTC. It specifies CASSPNGPYGQYF. The gene calls are TRBV7-9 and TRBJ2-7, with unresolved D. The V gene's germline CDR1 is SEHNR and CDR2 FQNEAQ (reference sequence). This CDR3 is built from 13 residues.

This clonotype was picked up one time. In DNA, the CDR3 is TGCAGCGCACTGACAGGCTCTGGAGGCACCATATATTTT. Protein sequence: CSALTGSGGTIYF. The chain has TRBV29-1 and TRBJ1-3, with D possibly TRBD1 on 6 matching bases. Deletions cut 7 bases from V and 9 bases from J, with 19 bases between. From germline, CDR1 is SQVTM and CDR2 ANQGSEA. The CDR3 runs to 13 residues.

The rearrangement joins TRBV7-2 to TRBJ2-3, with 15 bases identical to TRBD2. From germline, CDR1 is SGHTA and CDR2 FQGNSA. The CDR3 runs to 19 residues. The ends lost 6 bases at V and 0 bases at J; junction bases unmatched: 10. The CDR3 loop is CASRPGLAGGKSSTDTQYF. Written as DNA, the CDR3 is TGTGCCAGCAGACCCGGACTAGCGGGAGGGAAGTCTAGCACAGATACGCAGTATTTT.

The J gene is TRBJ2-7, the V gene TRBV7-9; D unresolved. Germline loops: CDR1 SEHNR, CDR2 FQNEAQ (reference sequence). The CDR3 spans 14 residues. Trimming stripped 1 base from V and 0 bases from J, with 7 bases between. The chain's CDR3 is CASSLGGNSYEQYF. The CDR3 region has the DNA TGTGCCAGCAGCTTAGGGGGAAACTCCTACGAGCAGTACTTC. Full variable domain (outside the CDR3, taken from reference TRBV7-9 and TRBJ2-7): DTGVSQNPRHKITKRGQNVTFRCDPISEHNRLYWYRQTLGQGPEFLTYFQNEAQLEKSRLLSDRFSAERPKGSFSTLEIQRTEQGDSAMYLCASSLGGNSYEQYFGPGTRLTVT.

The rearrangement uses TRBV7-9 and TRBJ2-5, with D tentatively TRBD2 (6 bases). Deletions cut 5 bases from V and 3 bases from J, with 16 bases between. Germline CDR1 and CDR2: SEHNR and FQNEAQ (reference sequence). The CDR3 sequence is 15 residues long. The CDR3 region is CASSRLGAAKETQYF. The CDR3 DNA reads TGTGCCAGCAGCCGACTAGGGGCGGCTAAAGAGACCCAGTACTTC.

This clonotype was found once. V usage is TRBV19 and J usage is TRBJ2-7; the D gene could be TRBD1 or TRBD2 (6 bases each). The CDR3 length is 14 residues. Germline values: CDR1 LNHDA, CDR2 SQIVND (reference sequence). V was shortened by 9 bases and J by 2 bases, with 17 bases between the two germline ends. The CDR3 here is CASSQDGGTYEQYF. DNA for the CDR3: TGTGCCAGCTCCCAGGACGGGGGCACCTACGAGCAGTACTTC.

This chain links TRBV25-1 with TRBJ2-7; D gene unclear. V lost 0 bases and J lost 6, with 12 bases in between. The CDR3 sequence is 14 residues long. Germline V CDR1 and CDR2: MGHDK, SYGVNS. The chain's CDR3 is CASSEYGSSSEQYF. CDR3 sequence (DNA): TGTGCCAGCAGTGAATACGGCAGCTCTAGCGAGCAGTACTTC.

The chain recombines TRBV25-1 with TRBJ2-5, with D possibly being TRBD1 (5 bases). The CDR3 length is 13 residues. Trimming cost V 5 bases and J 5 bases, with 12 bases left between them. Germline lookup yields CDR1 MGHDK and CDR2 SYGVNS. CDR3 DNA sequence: TGTGCCAGCAGTAACCTAGGGGTCGAGACCCAGTACTTC. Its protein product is CASSNLGVETQYF.

CDR3 in DNA: TGTGCCAGCAGCCTCGGTAGCGGGGGGGCGTTGACCCAGTACTTC. Protein: CASSLGSGGALTQYF. The chain links TRBV7-2 to TRBJ2-5, with TRBD2 matching 11 bases. J gave up 7 bases and V 5 bases, and 9 bases lay outside the gene matches. CDR3 length equals 15 residues. Germline-derived CDR1 and CDR2 are SGHTA and FQGNSA.

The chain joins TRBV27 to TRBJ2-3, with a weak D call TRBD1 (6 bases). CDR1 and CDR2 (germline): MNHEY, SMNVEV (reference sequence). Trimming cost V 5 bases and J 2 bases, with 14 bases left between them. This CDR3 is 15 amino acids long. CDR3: CASSGFGGITDTQYF. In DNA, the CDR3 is TGTGCCAGCAGTGGGTTTGGGGGCATCACAGATACGCAGTATTTT.

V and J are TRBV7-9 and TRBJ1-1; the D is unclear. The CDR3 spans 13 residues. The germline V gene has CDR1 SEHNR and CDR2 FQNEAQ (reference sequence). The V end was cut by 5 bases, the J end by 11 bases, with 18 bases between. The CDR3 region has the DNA TGTGCCAGCAGCCTAGGGCGGGTCGGCGACGCTTTCTTT. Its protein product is CASSLGRVGDAFF.

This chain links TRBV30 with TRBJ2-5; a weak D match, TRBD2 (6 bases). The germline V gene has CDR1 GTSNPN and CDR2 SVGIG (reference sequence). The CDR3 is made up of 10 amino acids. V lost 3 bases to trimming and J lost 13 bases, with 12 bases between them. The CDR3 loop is CAWRAAGTYF. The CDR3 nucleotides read TGTGCCTGGAGGGCGGCGGGAACGTACTTC.

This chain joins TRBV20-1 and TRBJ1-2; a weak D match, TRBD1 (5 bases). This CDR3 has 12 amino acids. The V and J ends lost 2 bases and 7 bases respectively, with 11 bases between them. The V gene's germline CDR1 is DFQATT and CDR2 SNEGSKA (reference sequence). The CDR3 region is CSARIPGSGYTF. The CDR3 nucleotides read TGCAGTGCTAGAATACCAGGGAGTGGCTACACCTTC.

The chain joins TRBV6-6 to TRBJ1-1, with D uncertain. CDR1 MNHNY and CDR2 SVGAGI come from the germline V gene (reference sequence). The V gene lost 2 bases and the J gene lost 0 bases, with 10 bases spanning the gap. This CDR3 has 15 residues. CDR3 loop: CASSYDNVMNTEAFF. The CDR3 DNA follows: TGTGCCAGCAGTTACGATAACGTCATGAACACTGAAGCTTTCTTT.

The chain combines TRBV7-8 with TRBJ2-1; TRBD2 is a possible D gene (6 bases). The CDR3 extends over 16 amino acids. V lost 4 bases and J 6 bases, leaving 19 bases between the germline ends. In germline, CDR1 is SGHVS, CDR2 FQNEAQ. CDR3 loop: CASSSRLVSIGNEQFF. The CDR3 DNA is TGTGCCAGCAGCTCAAGACTAGTATCGATCGGCAATGAGCAGTTCTTC.

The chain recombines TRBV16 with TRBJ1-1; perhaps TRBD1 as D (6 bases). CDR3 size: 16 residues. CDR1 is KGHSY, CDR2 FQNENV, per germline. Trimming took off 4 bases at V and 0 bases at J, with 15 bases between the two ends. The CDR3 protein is CASSRTGQAMNTEAFF. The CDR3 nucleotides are TGTGCCAGCAGCCGCACGGGACAAGCCATGAACACTGAAGCTTTCTTT. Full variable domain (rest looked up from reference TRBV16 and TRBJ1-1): GEEVAQTPKHLVRGEGQKAKLYCAPIKGHSYVFWYQQVLKNEFKFLISFQNENVFDETGMPKERFSAKCLPNSPCSLEIQATKLEDSAVYFCASSRTGQAMNTEAFFGQGTRLTVV.

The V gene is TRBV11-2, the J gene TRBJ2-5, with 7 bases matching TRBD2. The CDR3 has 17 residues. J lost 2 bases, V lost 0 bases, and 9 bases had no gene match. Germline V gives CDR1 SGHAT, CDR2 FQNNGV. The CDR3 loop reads CASSLDREGRLQETQYF. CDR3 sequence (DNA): TGTGCCAGCAGCTTAGATAGGGAGGGGCGGCTACAAGAGACCCAGTACTTC.

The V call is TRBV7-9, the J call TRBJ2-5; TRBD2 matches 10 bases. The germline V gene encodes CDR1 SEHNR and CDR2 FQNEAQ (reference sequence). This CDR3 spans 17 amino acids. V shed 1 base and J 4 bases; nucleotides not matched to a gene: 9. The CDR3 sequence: CASSLGSSGSTRETQYF. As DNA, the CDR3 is TGTGCCAGCAGCTTAGGATCTAGCGGGAGTACGCGAGAGACCCAGTACTTC.

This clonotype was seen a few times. The CDR3 bases are TGTGCCAGCAGCCAAGATGGGAGGGAAGAGACCCAGTACTTC. Translation: CASSQDGREETQYF. The rearrangement links TRBV3-1 to TRBJ2-5; 7 bases are shared with TRBD2. V was pared by 0 bases and J by 3 bases, with 1 base of the junction left unmatched. CDR1 and CDR2 (germline): LGHDT, YNNKEL (reference sequence). The CDR3 has 14 amino acids.

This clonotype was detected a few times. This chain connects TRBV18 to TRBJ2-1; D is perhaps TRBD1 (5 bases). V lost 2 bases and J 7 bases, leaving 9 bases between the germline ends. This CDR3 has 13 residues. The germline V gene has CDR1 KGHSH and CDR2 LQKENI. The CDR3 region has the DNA TGTGCCAGCTCACCAAGGGGCCTAAATGAGCAGTTCTTC. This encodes CASSPRGLNEQFF.